Presented here are 9 T cell receptor beta chains from one specimen sequenced in a study of read filtering for tumor transcriptome and immune sequencing (dated by TCRdb to between 2020 and 2021). Sequenced on an Illumina HiSeq 4000. The Immunoverse kit was used to build TCR libraries from about 400 ng RNA, with molecular barcoded adaptors covering alpha/delta and beta/gamma chains. TCRdb cleaned the public reads at Q25 with fastp, built clones with MiXCR and kept in-frame beta chains. Every CDR3 protein is listed once, alongside the most common genes and DNA of its rows. In this sample the table shows about 57,000 distinct CDR3 sequences, roughly 19% of which occur a single time. The ten biggest clones cover approximately 18% of the sample. The sample comprised a population of CD138-negative cells sorted from bone marrow. This sample's cell subset or site label indicates: bone marrow mononuclear cells depleted of CD138+ plasma/myeloma cells by negative magnetic selection. These TCRs come from a donor aged 40 or older with multiple myeloma.

This clonotype has only one observation. No conserved phenylalanine or tryptophan is present at the end of the CDR3, so a read error is the likely explanation. The V and J genes are TRBV5-5 and TRBJ1-1; maybe TRBD1 (5 bases). This CDR3 comprises 17 residues. The germline CDR1 and CDR2 sequences are SGHKS and YYEKEE (reference sequence). CDR3 in amino acids: CASSLAGIRDLNTEAFS. The DNA for the CDR3 is TGCGCCAGCAGCTTGGCCGGGATCAGGGATTTGAACACTGAAGCTTTCTCT.

V is TRBV7-9 and J is TRBJ1-5; D uncertain. Germline assignment: CDR1 SEHNR and CDR2 FQNEAQ (reference sequence). The V and J ends lost 1 base and 9 bases respectively, with 7 bases between them. This CDR3 has 12 residues. Written as DNA, the CDR3 is TGTGCCAGCAGCTTAGTCGATTCGCCCCAGCATTTT. This translates into CASSLVDSPQHF.

Regarding this clonotype: The junction and the germline gene differ at one end; a read error may be behind it. The V and J genes are TRBV29-1 and TRBJ2-2; the D gene is possibly TRBD2 (5 bases). Germline lookup yields CDR1 SQVTM and CDR2 ANQGSEA. The length of the CDR3 is 14 residues. The DNA of the CDR3 is TGCAGCGTTGAAAAGGGTCTAAACACCGGGGAGCAGTTTTTT. It specifies CSVEKGLNTGEQFF.

The chain combines TRBV6-6 with TRBJ2-1; TRBD2 matches at 11 bases. Germline assignment: CDR1 MNHNY and CDR2 SVGAGI (reference sequence). After removal of 4 bases from V and 4 bases from J, the junction contained 6 bases not matched to a gene. The CDR3 runs to 16 residues. The CDR3 coding sequence is TGTGCCAGCAGTTGCCGCTTAGCGGGAGGGTACAATGAGCAGTTCTTC. Its protein product is CASSCRLAGGYNEQFF.

To note about this clonotype: At one end, the junction sequence differs from germline, possibly due to a read error. This chain links TRBV29-1 with TRBJ2-1; a possible D gene is TRBD2 (5 bases). This CDR3 spans 15 amino acids. Germline values: CDR1 SQVTM, CDR2 ANQGSEA. DNA for the CDR3: TGCAGCGTTGATCGGGGAAGTGGTTCCTGCAATGAGCAGTTCTTC. Encoded protein: CSVDRGSGSCNEQFF.

This clonotype was picked up many times. The chain combines TRBV12-3 or TRBV12-4 with TRBJ1-1; D remains unclear. V dropped 3 bases and J dropped 1 base, with 6 bases sitting between them. The CDR3 totals 13 residues. The CDR3 protein is CASSFTENTEAFF. The CDR3 nucleotides are TGTGCCAGCAGTTTCACGGAGAACACTGAAGCTTTCTTT.

The chain has TRBV7-6 and TRBJ2-5; D may be TRBD2 (6 bases). Germline V lookup: CDR1 SGHVS, CDR2 FNYEAQ. CDR3 length: 17 amino acids. V lost 4 bases and J lost 2, with 20 bases in between. CDR3 DNA: TGTGCCAGCAGCTCCACTATGGCGGGATCAGCACAAGAGACCCAGTACTTC. Residues: CASSSTMAGSAQETQYF. The full variable domain, completed using reference TRBV7-6 and TRBJ2-5, is GAGVSQSPRYKVTKRGQDVALRCDPISGHVSLYWYRQALGQGPEFLTYFNYEAQQDKSGLPNDRFSAERPEGSISTLTIQRTEQRDSAMYRCASSSTMAGSAQETQYFGPGTRLLVL.

This clonotype was detected many times. The V and J genes are TRBV20-1 and TRBJ2-1; D is undetermined. Germline V CDR1 and CDR2: DFQATT, SNEGSKA (reference sequence). The CDR3 sequence is 11 residues long. Trimming took 0 bases from V and 5 from J, leaving 2 bases between them. The CDR3: CSAREDNEQFF. CDR3 in DNA: TGCAGTGCTAGAGAAGACAATGAGCAGTTCTTC.

By frequency in the sample, this clonotype is medium-sized (0.01 to 0.1%). This chain links TRBV5-6 with TRBJ2-1; D unresolved. V was pared by 0 bases and J by 0 bases, with 10 bases between. The CDR3 is 16 residues long. Germline V gene sequence: CDR1 SGHDT, CDR2 YYEEEE. This CDR3 is CASSLAGLSSYNEQFF. The CDR3 DNA reads as TGTGCCAGCAGCTTGGCCGGGCTAAGCTCCTACAATGAGCAGTTCTTC.